This section outlines one TCR beta chain sequence together with its context. Its antigen remains unidentified. These data originate in a study of cytomegalovirus exposure and HLA in healthy donors. General study points: High sensitivity and specificity were reportedly achieved when the classifier diagnosed cytomegalovirus status. A later analysis by the authors found several of the most significant clusters apparently linked to common viral pathogens.

Though nominally healthy at sampling, donors likely had unrecorded immune exposures. The CDR3 has 15 amino acids. V shed 4 bases and J 5 bases; nucleotides not matched to a gene: 10. CDR1 SGHRS and CDR2 YFSETQ come from the germline V gene. Primers included in the PCR were 60 Vbeta and 13 Jbeta primers. Clones were sequenced by immunoSEQ multiplex PCR, and TCRdb holds only the in-frame ones, with some missing. This table has some 76,000 clones, more than 80% appearing once. The rearrangement links TRBV5-1 to TRBJ1-1; TRBD1 aligns across 8 bases. The sample taken for sequencing was PBMCs. This TCR came from a woman aged 30 to 39 in good health and CMV-seronegative. CDR3: CASSVADRDWTEAFF. CDR3 bases: TGCGCCAGCAGCGTAGCGGACAGGGATTGGACTGAAGCTTTCTTT.